These T cell receptor beta chains were read from a single sample in a study of blood T cell repertoires in COVID-19. Method: immunoSEQ multiplex PCR; TCRdb's copy keeps in-frame clones and lacks some. The data show roughly 150,000 clones, about 80% seen once. The sample was peripheral blood. Receptor source: a woman of 80 years or more with acute or convalescent COVID-19. The CDR3 runs from the conserved cysteine through the conserved F or W. Fields, in order: clone size, V gene, J gene, CDR3 length, D gene, CDR3 DNA, CDR3 protein. D genes are given only for firm matches. Where a row states a size, it is once, few, many or the class of an expanded clone; other rows omit it.

clone_size: -
v_call: TRBV7-9
j_call: TRBJ2-3
cdr3_length: 16
d_call: TRBD2
cdr3_nt: TGTGCCAGCAGCCAACGAGGACTAGCGCTACCGGATACGCAGTATTTT
cdr3_aa: CASSQRGLALPDTQYF

clone_size: -
v_call: TRBV21-1
j_call: TRBJ2-5
cdr3_length: 15
d_call: -
cdr3_nt: TGTGCCAGGCCCCCGACAGGGGACCTACAAGAGACCCAGTACTTC
cdr3_aa: CARPPTGDLQETQYF

clone_size: -
v_call: TRBV18
j_call: TRBJ2-1
cdr3_length: 17
d_call: TRBD2
cdr3_nt: TGTGCCAGCTCACCATCCCGGGTAGCGGGAGAAGCTAATGAGCAGTTCTTC
cdr3_aa: CASSPSRVAGEANEQFF

clone_size: -
v_call: TRBV11-2
j_call: TRBJ2-7
cdr3_length: 15
d_call: TRBD2
cdr3_nt: TGTGCCAGCAGCTCGTCTAGCGGGATGGCCTACGAGCAGTACTTC
cdr3_aa: CASSSSSGMAYEQYF

clone_size: once
v_call: TRBV6-5
j_call: TRBJ2-1
cdr3_length: 11
d_call: -
cdr3_nt: TGTGCCAGCAGTCGCTACAATGAGCAGTTCTTC
cdr3_aa: CASSRYNEQFF

clone_size: -
v_call: TRBV13
j_call: TRBJ2-3
cdr3_length: 17
d_call: TRBD1
cdr3_nt: TGTGCCAGCAGCTTAAAGGGGGCACTTCGAGGCGCAGATACGCAGTATTTT
cdr3_aa: CASSLKGALRGADTQYF

clone_size: -
v_call: TRBV19
j_call: TRBJ1-2
cdr3_length: 16
d_call: -
cdr3_nt: TGTGCCAGTAGCCACGACAGGACCCTATTCCCCTATGGCTACACCTTC
cdr3_aa: CASSHDRTLFPYGYTF

clone_size: -
v_call: TRBV7-9
j_call: TRBJ1-2
cdr3_length: 13
d_call: -
cdr3_nt: TGTGCCAGCAGCTCCAGGGACTTGAGCGGCTACACCTTC
cdr3_aa: CASSSRDLSGYTF

clone_size: few
v_call: TRBV20-1
j_call: TRBJ2-2
cdr3_length: 16
d_call: TRBD2
cdr3_nt: TGCAGTGCTAGTAGCGGGAGGGCCCTCGTCACCGGGGAGCTGTTTTTT
cdr3_aa: CSASSGRALVTGELFF

clone_size: -
v_call: TRBV18
j_call: TRBJ2-1
cdr3_length: 14
d_call: TRBD1
cdr3_nt: TGTGCCAGCTCACACCGGACAGGGGAGAATGAGCAGTTCTTC
cdr3_aa: CASSHRTGENEQFF

clone_size: -
v_call: TRBV5-1
j_call: TRBJ2-3
cdr3_length: 16
d_call: TRBD2
cdr3_nt: TGCGCCAGCAGCTTGGAATCGGCGGGAGGCACAGATACGCAGTATTTT
cdr3_aa: CASSLESAGGTDTQYF

clone_size: -
v_call: TRBV29-1
j_call: TRBJ2-1
cdr3_length: 16
d_call: TRBD2
cdr3_nt: TGCAGCGTTGAAGGTGCCAGCGGGGTCCTTAACAATGAGCAGTTCTTC
cdr3_aa: CSVEGASGVLNNEQFF

clone_size: once
v_call: TRBV6-5
j_call: TRBJ1-1
cdr3_length: 15
d_call: TRBD1
cdr3_nt: TGTGCCAGCAGTTACTTGGGACAGGGACAACGTGAAGCTTTCTTT
cdr3_aa: CASSYLGQGQREAFF

clone_size: few
v_call: TRBV6-5
j_call: TRBJ1-1
cdr3_length: 13
d_call: -
cdr3_nt: TGTGCCAGCAGTACCCAGGGGAAGCCTGAAGCTTTCTTT
cdr3_aa: CASSTQGKPEAFF

clone_size: -
v_call: TRBV9
j_call: TRBJ1-2
cdr3_length: 15
d_call: -
cdr3_nt: TGTGCCAGCAGCGTAGATGACAGGAGGTCGGATGGCTACACCTTC
cdr3_aa: CASSVDDRRSDGYTF

clone_size: few
v_call: TRBV9
j_call: TRBJ2-1
cdr3_length: 15
d_call: TRBD2
cdr3_nt: TGTGCCAGCAGCGTAGCGGGGGGGACCTACAATGAGCAGTTCTTC
cdr3_aa: CASSVAGGTYNEQFF

clone_size: -
v_call: TRBV21-1
j_call: TRBJ1-2
cdr3_length: 13
d_call: -
cdr3_nt: TGTGCCAGCAGCAAAAGTAGATTCTATGGCTACACCTTC
cdr3_aa: CASSKSRFYGYTF

clone_size: -
v_call: TRBV4-2
j_call: TRBJ2-7
cdr3_length: 15
d_call: -
cdr3_nt: TGTGCCAGCAGCCAAGATGGACAGTTAGTTTACGAGCAGTACTTC
cdr3_aa: CASSQDGQLVYEQYF

clone_size: -
v_call: TRBV2
j_call: TRBJ2-7
cdr3_length: 13
d_call: TRBD1
cdr3_nt: TGTGCCAGCAGTGAATACAGGGGCTACGAGCAGTACTTC
cdr3_aa: CASSEYRGYEQYF

clone_size: once
v_call: TRBV29-1
j_call: TRBJ1-1
cdr3_length: 13
d_call: TRBD1
cdr3_nt: TGCAGCGTGGCGACAGGGATGGCCACTGAAGCTTTCTTT
cdr3_aa: CSVATGMATEAFF

clone_size: -
v_call: TRBV4-1
j_call: TRBJ2-7
cdr3_length: 14
d_call: TRBD1
cdr3_nt: TGCGCCAGCAGCCAAGGACAGGGGGCCCACGAGCAGTACTTC
cdr3_aa: CASSQGQGAHEQYF

clone_size: -
v_call: TRBV6-2/TRBV6-3
j_call: TRBJ2-5
cdr3_length: 14
d_call: -
cdr3_nt: TGTGCCAGCAGTCCAGGGTTATGGGCAGAGACCCAGTACTTC
cdr3_aa: CASSPGLWAETQYF